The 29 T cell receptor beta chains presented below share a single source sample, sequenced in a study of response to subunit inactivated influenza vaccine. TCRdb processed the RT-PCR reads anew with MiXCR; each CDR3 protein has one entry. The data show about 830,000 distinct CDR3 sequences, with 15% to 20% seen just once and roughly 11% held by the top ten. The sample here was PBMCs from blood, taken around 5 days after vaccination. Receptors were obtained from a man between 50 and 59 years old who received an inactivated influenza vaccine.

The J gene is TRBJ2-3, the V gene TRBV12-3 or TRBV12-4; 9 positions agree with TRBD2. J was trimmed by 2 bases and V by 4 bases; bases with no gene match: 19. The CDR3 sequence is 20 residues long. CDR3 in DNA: TGTGCCAGCAGTTACCGCAGGATCCCAAAGACTAGCGGAAACACAGATACGCAGTATTTT. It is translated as CASSYRRIPKTSGNTDTQYF.

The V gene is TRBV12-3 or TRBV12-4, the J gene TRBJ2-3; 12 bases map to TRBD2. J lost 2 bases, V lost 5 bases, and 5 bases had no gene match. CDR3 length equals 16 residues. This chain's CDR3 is CASSPTSGRPTDTQYF. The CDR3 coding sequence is TGTGCCAGCAGTCCCACTAGCGGGAGGCCCACAGATACGCAGTATTTT.

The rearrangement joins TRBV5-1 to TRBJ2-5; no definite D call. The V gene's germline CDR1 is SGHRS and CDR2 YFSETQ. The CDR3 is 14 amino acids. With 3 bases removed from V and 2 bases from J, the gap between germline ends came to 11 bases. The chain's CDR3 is CASSSRARQETQYF. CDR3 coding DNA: TGCGCCAGCAGCTCCCGGGCAAGACAAGAGACCCAGTACTTC.

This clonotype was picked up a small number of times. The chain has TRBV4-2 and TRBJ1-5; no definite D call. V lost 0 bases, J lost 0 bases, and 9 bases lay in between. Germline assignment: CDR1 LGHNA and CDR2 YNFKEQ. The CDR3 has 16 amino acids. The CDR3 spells CASSQDTAYSNQPQHF. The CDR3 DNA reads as TGTGCCAGCAGCCAAGATACAGCCTATAGCAATCAGCCCCAGCATTTT.

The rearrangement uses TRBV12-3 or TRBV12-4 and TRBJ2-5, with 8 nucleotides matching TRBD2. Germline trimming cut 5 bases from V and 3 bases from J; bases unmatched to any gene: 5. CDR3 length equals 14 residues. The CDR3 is CASSLNGGEETQYF. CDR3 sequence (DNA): TGTGCCAGCAGTCTCAACGGGGGGGAAGAGACCCAGTACTTC.

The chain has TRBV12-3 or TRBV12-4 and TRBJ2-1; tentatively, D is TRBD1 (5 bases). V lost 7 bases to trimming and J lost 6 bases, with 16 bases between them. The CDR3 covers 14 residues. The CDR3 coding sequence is TGTGCCAGCAACAAAGACTGGGGCCGCAATGAGCAGTTCTTC. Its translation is CASNKDWGRNEQFF.

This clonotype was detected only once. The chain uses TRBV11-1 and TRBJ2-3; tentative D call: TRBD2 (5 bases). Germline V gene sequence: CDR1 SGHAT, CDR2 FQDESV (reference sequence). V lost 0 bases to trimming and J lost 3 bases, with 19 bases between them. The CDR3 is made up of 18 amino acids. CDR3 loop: CASSLALQASRWTDTQYF. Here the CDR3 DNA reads TGTGCCAGCAGCTTAGCGCTTCAAGCTAGCCGGTGGACAGATACGCAGTATTTT.

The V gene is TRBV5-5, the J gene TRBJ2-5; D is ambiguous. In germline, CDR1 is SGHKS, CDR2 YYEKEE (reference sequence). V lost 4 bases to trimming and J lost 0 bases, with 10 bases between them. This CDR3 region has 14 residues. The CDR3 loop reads CASSRRADQETQYF. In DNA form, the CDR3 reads TGTGCCAGCAGCAGAAGGGCGGACCAAGAGACCCAGTACTTC.

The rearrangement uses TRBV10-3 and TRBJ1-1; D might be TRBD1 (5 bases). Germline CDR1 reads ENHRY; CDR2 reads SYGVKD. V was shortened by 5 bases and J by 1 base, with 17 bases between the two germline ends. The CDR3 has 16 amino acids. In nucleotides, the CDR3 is TGTGCCATCAGTTCCGTTGGGGGACTCCCGAACACTGAAGCTTTCTTT. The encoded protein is CAISSVGGLPNTEAFF.

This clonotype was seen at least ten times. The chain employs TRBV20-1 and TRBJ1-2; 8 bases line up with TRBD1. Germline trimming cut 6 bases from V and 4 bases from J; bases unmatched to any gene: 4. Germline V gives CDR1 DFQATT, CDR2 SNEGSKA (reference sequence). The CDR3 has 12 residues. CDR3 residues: CSAETGGYGYTF. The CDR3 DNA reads TGCAGTGCAGAAACAGGGGGCTATGGCTACACCTTC.

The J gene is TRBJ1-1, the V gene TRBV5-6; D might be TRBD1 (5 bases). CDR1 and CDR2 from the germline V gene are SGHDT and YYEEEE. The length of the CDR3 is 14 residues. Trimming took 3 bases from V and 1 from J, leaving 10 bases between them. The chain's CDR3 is CASSSPQGNTEAFF. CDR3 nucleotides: TGTGCCAGCAGCTCACCTCAGGGGAACACTGAAGCTTTCTTT.

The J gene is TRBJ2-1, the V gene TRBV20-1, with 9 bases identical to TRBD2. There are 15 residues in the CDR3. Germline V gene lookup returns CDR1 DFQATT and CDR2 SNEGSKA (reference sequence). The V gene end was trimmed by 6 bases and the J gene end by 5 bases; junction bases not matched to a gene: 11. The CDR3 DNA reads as TGCAGTGCGGGCTCTAGCGGGAAACGCGACAATGAGCAGTTCTTC. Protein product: CSAGSSGKRDNEQFF.

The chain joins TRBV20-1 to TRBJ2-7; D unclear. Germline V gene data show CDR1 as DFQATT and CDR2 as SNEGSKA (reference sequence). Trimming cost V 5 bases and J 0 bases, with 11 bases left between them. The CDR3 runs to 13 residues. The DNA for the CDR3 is TGCAGTGCTCCTACAGAGACCTCCTACGAGCAGTACTTC. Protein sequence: CSAPTETSYEQYF.

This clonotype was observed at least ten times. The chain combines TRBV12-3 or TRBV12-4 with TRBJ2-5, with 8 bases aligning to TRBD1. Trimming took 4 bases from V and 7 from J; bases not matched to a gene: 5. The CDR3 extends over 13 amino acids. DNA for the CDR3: TGTGCCAGCAGTTCCGACAGGGGAGCGACCCAGTACTTC. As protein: CASSSDRGATQYF.

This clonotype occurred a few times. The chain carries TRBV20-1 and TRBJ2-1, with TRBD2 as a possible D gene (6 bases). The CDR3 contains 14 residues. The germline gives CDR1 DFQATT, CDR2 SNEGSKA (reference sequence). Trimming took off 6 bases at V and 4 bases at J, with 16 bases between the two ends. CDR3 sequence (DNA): TGCAGTGCGCGGGACCTCCCGGGGTACAATGAGCAGTTCTTC. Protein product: CSARDLPGYNEQFF.

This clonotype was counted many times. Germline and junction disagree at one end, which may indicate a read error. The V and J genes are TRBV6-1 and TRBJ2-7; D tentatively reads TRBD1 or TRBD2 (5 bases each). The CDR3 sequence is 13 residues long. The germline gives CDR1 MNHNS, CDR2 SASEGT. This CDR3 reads CASREAGSYEQYF. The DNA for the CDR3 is TGTGCCAGCAGGGAAGCAGGGAGCTACGAGCAGTACTTC.

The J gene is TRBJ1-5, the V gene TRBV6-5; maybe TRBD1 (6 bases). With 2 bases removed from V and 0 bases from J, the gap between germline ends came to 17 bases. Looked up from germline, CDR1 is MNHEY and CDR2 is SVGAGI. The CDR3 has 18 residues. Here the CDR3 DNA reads TGTGCCAGCAGTTACAGCGGCAGGGGCCCCTATAGCAATCAGCCCCAGCATTTT. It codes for CASSYSGRGPYSNQPQHF.

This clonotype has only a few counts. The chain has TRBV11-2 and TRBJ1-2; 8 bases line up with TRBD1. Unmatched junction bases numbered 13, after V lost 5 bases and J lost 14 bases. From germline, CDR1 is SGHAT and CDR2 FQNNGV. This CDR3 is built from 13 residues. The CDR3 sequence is CASSRPGDRGITF. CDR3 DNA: TGTGCCAGCAGCCGACCCGGTGACAGGGGAATTACCTTC.

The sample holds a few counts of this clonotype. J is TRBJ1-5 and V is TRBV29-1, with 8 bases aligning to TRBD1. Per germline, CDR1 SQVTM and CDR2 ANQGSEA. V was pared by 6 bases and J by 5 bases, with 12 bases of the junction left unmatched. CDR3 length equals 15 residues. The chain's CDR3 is CSVGFVQGEDQPQHF. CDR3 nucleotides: TGCAGCGTCGGCTTCGTACAGGGGGAGGATCAGCCCCAGCATTTT.

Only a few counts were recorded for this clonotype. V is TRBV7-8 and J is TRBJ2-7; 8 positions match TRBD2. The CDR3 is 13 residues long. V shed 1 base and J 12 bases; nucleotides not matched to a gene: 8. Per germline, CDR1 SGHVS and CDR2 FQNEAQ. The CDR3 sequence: CASSLVFGGEAYF. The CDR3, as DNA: TGTGCCAGCAGCTTAGTTTTCGGGGGGGAGGCGTACTTC.

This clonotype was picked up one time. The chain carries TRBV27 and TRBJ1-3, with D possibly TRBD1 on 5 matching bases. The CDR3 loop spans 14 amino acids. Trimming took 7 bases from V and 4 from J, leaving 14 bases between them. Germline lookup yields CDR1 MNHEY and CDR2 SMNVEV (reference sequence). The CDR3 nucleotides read TGTGCCAGCAAGTCCGTGCCAGGGGGAAACACCATATATTTT. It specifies CASKSVPGGNTIYF.

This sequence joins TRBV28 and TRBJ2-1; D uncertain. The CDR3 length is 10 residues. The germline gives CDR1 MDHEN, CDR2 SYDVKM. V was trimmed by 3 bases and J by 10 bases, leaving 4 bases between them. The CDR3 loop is CASSFQEQFF. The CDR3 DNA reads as TGTGCCAGCAGTTTTCAAGAGCAGTTCTTC.

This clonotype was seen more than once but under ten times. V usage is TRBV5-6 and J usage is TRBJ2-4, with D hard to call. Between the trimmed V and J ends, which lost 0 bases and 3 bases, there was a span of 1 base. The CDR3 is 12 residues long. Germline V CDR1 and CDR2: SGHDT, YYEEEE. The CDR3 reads CASSLDKNIQYF. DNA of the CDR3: TGTGCCAGCAGCTTGGACAAAAACATTCAGTACTTC. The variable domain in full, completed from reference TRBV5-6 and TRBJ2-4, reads DAGVTQSPTHLIKTRGQQVTLRCSPKSGHDTVSWYQQALGQGPQFIFQYYEEEERQRGNFPDRFSGHQFPNYSSELNVNALLLGDSALYLCASSLDKNIQYFGAGTRLSVL.

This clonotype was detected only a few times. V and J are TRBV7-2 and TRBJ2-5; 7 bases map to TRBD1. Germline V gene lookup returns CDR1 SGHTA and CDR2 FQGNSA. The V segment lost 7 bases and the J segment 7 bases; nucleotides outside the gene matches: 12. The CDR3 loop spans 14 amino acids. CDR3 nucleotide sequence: TGTGCCAGCACCTCGACACAGGGGCTCGGGACCCAGTACTTC. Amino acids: CASTSTQGLGTQYF.

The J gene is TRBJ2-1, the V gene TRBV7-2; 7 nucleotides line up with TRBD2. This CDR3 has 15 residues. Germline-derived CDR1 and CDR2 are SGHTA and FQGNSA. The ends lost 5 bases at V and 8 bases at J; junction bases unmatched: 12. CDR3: CASSEGPGGRDEQFF. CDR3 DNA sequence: TGTGCCAGCAGCGAGGGGCCGGGAGGTCGGGATGAGCAGTTCTTC.

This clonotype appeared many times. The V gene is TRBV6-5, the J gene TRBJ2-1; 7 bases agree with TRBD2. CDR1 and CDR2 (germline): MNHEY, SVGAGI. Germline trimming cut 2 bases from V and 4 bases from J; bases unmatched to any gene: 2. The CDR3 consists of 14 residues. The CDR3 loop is CASSYQRGYNEQFF. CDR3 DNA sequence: TGTGCCAGCAGTTACCAGCGGGGATACAATGAGCAGTTCTTC.

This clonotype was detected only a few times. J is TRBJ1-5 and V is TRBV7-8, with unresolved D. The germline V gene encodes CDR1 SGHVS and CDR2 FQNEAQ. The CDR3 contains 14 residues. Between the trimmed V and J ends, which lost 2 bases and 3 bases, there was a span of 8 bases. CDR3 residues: CASSLREDNQPQHF. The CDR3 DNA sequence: TGTGCCAGCAGCTTAAGGGAGGACAATCAGCCCCAGCATTTT.

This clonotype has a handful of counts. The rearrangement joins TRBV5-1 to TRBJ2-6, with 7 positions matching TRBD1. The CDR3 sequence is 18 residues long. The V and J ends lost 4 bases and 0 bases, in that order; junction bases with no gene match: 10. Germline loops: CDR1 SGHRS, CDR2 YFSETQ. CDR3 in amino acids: CASSHLPGQFSGANVLTF. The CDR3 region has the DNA TGCGCCAGCAGCCATCTACCGGGACAGTTCTCTGGGGCCAACGTCCTGACTTTC.

CDR3 nucleotide sequence: TGCAGCGTCTACGGACAGGGACAAAAGTTTGAAGCTTTCTTT. The encoded protein is CSVYGQGQKFEAFF. The chain links TRBV29-1 to TRBJ1-1; 8 bases are a match to TRBD1. Per germline, CDR1 SQVTM and CDR2 ANQGSEA. This CDR3 contains 14 residues. The junction had 13 bases not matched to a gene; V was cut back by 6 bases and J by 7 bases. Using reference TRBV29-1 and TRBJ1-1 for the parts outside the CDR3, the full variable domain is SAVISQKPSRDICQRGTSLTIQCQVDSQVTMMFWYRQQPGQSLTLIATANQGSEATYESGFVIDKFPISRPNLTFSTLTVSNMSPEDSSIYLCSVYGQGQKFEAFFGQGTRLTVV.